One sample yielded the 16 T cell receptor beta chains listed below, sequenced in a study of tumor and adjacent non-tumor tissue in lung cancer. The template was RNA from unsorted bulk tissue. A modified ARM-PCR protocol with three rounds of nested PCR amplified TCRbeta. One entry per CDR3 protein, called by TCRdb with MiXCR from the multiplex PCR reads. The sample contains 220,000 or so distinct CDR3 sequences, 71% of which appear only once. Sequenced material: lung tumor tissue. The source of these receptors is a man aged 55 to 70 with non-small cell lung cancer.

This clonotype showed up just a few times. This may stem from a read error, because a much larger clone lies one nucleotide away. The conserved closing phenylalanine or tryptophan is absent in this CDR3, likely reflecting a read error. The chain combines TRBV11-2 with TRBJ1-2; D remains unclear. The CDR3 totals 13 residues. Trimming pared 5 bases from V and 8 bases from J, leaving 15 bases between. CDR1 is SGHAT and CDR2 is FQNNGV in the germline V gene. CDR3 nucleotides: TGTGCCAGCAGCGCCGACGTGGCGCCAGGCTACACCTCC. The encoded protein is CASSADVAPGYTS.

About this clonotype: A junction end diverges from the germline sequence, so it may reflect a read error. The chain joins TRBV29-1 to TRBJ1-2; TRBD1 matches 10 bases. In germline, CDR1 is SQVTM, CDR2 ANQGSEA. This CDR3 has 13 residues. This chain's CDR3 is CSVATGGGYVYTF. The CDR3 DNA reads as TGCAGCGTGGCGACAGGGGGCGGCTATGTCTACACCTTC.

Concerning this clonotype itself: A read error is possible here, since a much larger clone lies one base away. The chain is built from TRBV29-1 and TRBJ2-7, with D perhaps matching TRBD1 (5 bases). Germline V gene data show CDR1 as SQVTM and CDR2 as ANQGSEA. The CDR3 is 13 residues long. CDR3 residues: CIVRPDTTYEQYF. The CDR3 bases are TGCATCGTCCGCCCGGACACAACCTACGAGCAGTACTTC.

With regard to this clonotype: A much larger clone lies one base from this, so it may be a read error. The chain employs TRBV6-1 and TRBJ1-3; TRBD1 matches at 7 bases. Germline CDR1 reads MNHNS; CDR2 reads SASEGT. The V gene end was trimmed by 6 bases and the J gene end by 3 bases; junction bases not matched to a gene: 5. There are 14 residues in the CDR3. CDR3 in DNA: TGTGCCAGCAGCAACAGGGGCGGTGGAAACACCATATATTTT. Protein product: CASSNRGGGNTIYF.

A note on this clonotype: In this CDR3 the conserved last residue, phenylalanine or tryptophan, is missing, so a read error is likely. This chain connects TRBV20-1 to TRBJ1-2, with D maybe TRBD1 (5 bases). This CDR3 is built from 11 residues. V lost 7 bases to trimming and J lost 8 bases, with 14 bases between them. The germline gives CDR1 DFQATT, CDR2 SNEGSKA (reference sequence). The chain's CDR3 is CSGRGRRGYTV. CDR3 DNA sequence: TGCAGTGGTAGGGGCCGACGGGGCTACACCGTC.

About this clonotype itself: A read error may explain this, as a much larger clone is one base away. The CDR3 loop is CSVAMVGTEAFF. The CDR3 DNA sequence: TGCAGCGTAGCAATGGTGGGAACTGAAGCTTTCTTT. This rearrangement joins TRBV29-1 to TRBJ1-1; no definite D call. This CDR3 contains 12 residues. Trimming removed 6 bases at V and 5 bases at J, with 13 bases between. Germline loops: CDR1 SQVTM, CDR2 ANQGSEA.

Turning to this clonotype: Given the absence of the conserved phenylalanine or tryptophan at the CDR3 end, a read error is likely. The chain employs TRBV20-1 and TRBJ1-4, with 9 nucleotides matching TRBD1. The V gene's germline CDR1 is DFQATT and CDR2 SNEGSKA (reference sequence). J lost 7 bases, V lost 6 bases, and 9 bases had no gene match. The CDR3 contains 14 residues. CDR3 loop: CSAWDRDTSEKLFL. The CDR3 DNA is TGCAGTGCCTGGGACAGGGATACAAGTGAAAAACTGTTTTTA.

This clonotype was seen only once. This chain uses TRBV6-2 or TRBV6-3 with TRBJ2-7; TRBD2 agrees at 9 bases. V trimming: 2 bases; J trimming: 6 bases; junction bases outside the gene matches: 17. The CDR3 has 18 amino acids. The germline V gene encodes CDR1 MNHEY and CDR2 SVGEGT. CDR3 bases: TGTGCCAGCAGTTACGATCCAGCTAGCGGGATCGTAATTGGCGAGCAGTACTTC. Translated, it gives CASSYDPASGIVIGEQYF.

A remark on this clonotype: A much bigger clone sits one base away, suggesting this may be a read error. Here the CDR3 reads CNVSRQKNYGYTF. The CDR3 DNA reads TGCAACGTTAGCAGACAGAAAAACTATGGCTACACCTTC. The chain is built from TRBV29-1 and TRBJ1-2, with D maybe TRBD1 (5 bases). This CDR3 contains 13 residues. From germline, CDR1 is SQVTM and CDR2 ANQGSEA.

Comment on this clonotype: A read error may account for a junction end that differs from germline. V and J are TRBV4-3 and TRBJ2-7; 10 bases line up with TRBD2. The CDR3 covers 15 residues. CDR1 is LGHNA, CDR2 YSLEER, per germline. In DNA form, the CDR3 reads TGCGCCAGCAGCCAAGTCCGGACTAGCGGCTACGAACAGTACTTC. It yields the protein CASSQVRTSGYEQYF.

This clonotype was counted ten times or more. V and J are TRBV20-1 and TRBJ1-4; 7 bases agree with TRBD1. The CDR3 contains 13 residues. Germline CDR1 is DFQATT and CDR2 is SNEGSKA (reference sequence). V lost 3 bases, J lost 7 bases, and 5 bases stayed unmatched. The CDR3 region is CSASGDRAEKLFF. In DNA, the CDR3 is TGCAGTGCTAGTGGAGACAGGGCTGAAAAACTGTTTTTT.

This clonotype has only a few counts. Lacking the conserved final phenylalanine or tryptophan, this CDR3 likely reflects a read error. The chain is built from TRBV11-2 and TRBJ1-2; 9 positions match TRBD1. The CDR3 spans 15 residues. The junction had 11 bases not matched to a gene; V was cut back by 5 bases and J by 7 bases. CDR1 and CDR2 (germline): SGHAT, FQNNGV. The CDR3 sequence: CASSPNTGGEGGYTS. DNA of the CDR3: TGTGCCAGCAGCCCAAATACAGGGGGCGAGGGTGGCTACACCTCC.

Note on this clonotype: This CDR3 is missing its conserved last phenylalanine or tryptophan, likely due to a read error. The chain is built from TRBV11-3 and TRBJ1-1; D is unresolved. V was pared by 2 bases and J by 8 bases, with 12 bases between. CDR3 length: 13 residues. Per the germline V gene, CDR1 is SGHNT and CDR2 is YENEEA. The CDR3 spells CASSLTLMTEAFI. CDR3 DNA sequence: TGTGCCAGCAGCTTAACCCTGATGACCGAAGCTTTCATT.

This clonotype was seen many times. This chain connects TRBV29-1 to TRBJ1-1; tentative D call: TRBD1 (5 bases). Deletions cut 6 bases from V and 1 base from J, with 18 bases between. The V gene's germline CDR1 is SQVTM and CDR2 ANQGSEA. The CDR3 is made up of 15 amino acids. CDR3 coding DNA: TGCAGCGTGGAGACAGCCGAGTCGGGGAACACTGAAGCTTTCTTT. This sequence encodes CSVETAESGNTEAFF. The whole variable domain, remainder taken from reference TRBV29-1 and TRBJ1-1, is SAVISQKPSRDICQRGTSLTIQCQVDSQVTMMFWYRQQPGQSLTLIATANQGSEATYESGFVIDKFPISRPNLTFSTLTVSNMSPEDSSIYLCSVETAESGNTEAFFGQGTRLTVV.

Of note for this clonotype: One end of the junction does not line up with germline, which may come from a read error. The gene calls are TRBV13 and TRBJ2-1; 10 bases are a match to TRBD2. Looked up from germline, CDR1 is PRHDT and CDR2 is FYEKMQ (reference sequence). CDR3 length: 16 amino acids. CDR3 sequence reads: CASSLVSGRGRGEQLF. CDR3 nucleotide sequence: TGTGCCAGCAGCTTAGTAAGCGGGAGGGGTCGGGGTGAGCAGCTCTTC.

This clonotype was counted only a few times. The V gene is TRBV5-6, the J gene TRBJ2-3; no reliable D call. CDR3 length: 16 residues. The germline V and J ends were trimmed by 1 base and 3 bases, with 15 bases remaining between them. Germline loops: CDR1 SGHDT, CDR2 YYEEEE. The CDR3, as DNA: TGTGCCAGCAGCTTGTTAGTTTTCGCGAGTACAGATACGCAGTATTTT. Encoded protein: CASSLLVFASTDTQYF.